The 13 T cell receptor beta chains in this list originate from one sample, sequenced in a study of T cells in localized non-small cell lung cancer. The data were produced by immunoSEQ multiplex PCR, yet TCRdb's version contains in-frame clones alone and is incomplete. The sample contains nearly 15,000 clones, around 83% of which appear only once. The sample consisted of peripheral blood, taken before any cancer treatment. Receptor source: a woman aged 40-69 years with stage I lung adenocarcinoma.

CDR3: CASSVTGGKRKNTEAFF. In DNA form, the CDR3 reads TGTGCCAGCAGCGTAACAGGGGGTAAGAGAAAGAACACTGAAGCTTTCTTT. The rearrangement uses TRBV7-2 and TRBJ1-1, with TRBD1 identical over 8 bases. Germline CDR1 and CDR2: SGHTA and FQGNSA. V lost 5 bases to trimming and J lost 1 base; unmatched junction nucleotides: 12. This CDR3 comprises 17 residues. Variable domain in full (rest from reference TRBV7-2 and TRBJ1-1): GAGVSQSPSNKVTEKGKDVELRCDPISGHTALYWYRQSLGQGLEFLIYFQGNSAPDKSGLPSDRFSAERTGGSVSTLTIQRTQQEDSAVYLCASSVTGGKRKNTEAFFGQGTRLTVV.

The genes are TRBV7-2 and TRBJ2-2; no reliable D call. Germline loops: CDR1 SGHTA, CDR2 FQGNSA. The V end was cut by 5 bases, the J end by 5 bases, with 9 bases between. CDR3 length equals 13 residues. The CDR3 protein is CASSQDWTGELFF. The CDR3 bases are TGTGCCAGCAGCCAAGATTGGACCGGGGAGCTGTTTTTT.

V and J are TRBV6-4 and TRBJ2-1; no definite D call. The CDR3 runs 15 residues. The germline V gene encodes CDR1 MRHNA and CDR2 SNTAGT. Trimming shortened V by 0 bases and J by 1 base, and 7 bases separated the two germline ends. The CDR3 sequence is CASSDSPGSYNEQFF. The CDR3 DNA follows: TGTGCCAGCAGTGACTCACCGGGTTCCTACAATGAGCAGTTCTTC.

The V and J genes are TRBV7-9 and TRBJ2-3, with D tentatively TRBD1 (5 bases). Deletions cut 11 bases from V and 1 base from J, with 16 bases between. This CDR3 has 14 residues. Germline CDR1 is SEHNR and CDR2 is FQNEAQ (reference sequence). As DNA, the CDR3 is TGTGCCCTAGAAGGGGCCCTGGGCACAGATACGCAGTATTTT. Its protein is CALEGALGTDTQYF.

This clone was picked up one time. V is TRBV28 and J is TRBJ1-5; D remains unclear. CDR3 length: 14 amino acids. Germline assignment: CDR1 MDHEN and CDR2 SYDVKM. Trimming took off 2 bases at V and 7 bases at J, with 12 bases between the two ends. Written as DNA, the CDR3 is TGTGCCAGCAGTTTAAGTAGTAGAGAACAGCCCCAGCATTTT. Its protein is CASSLSSREQPQHF.

This clone occurred a few times. Here the CDR3 DNA reads TGTGCCAGCAGGGCCACACACAATGAGCAGTTCTTC. The encoded protein is CASRATHNEQFF. This chain joins TRBV2 and TRBJ2-1, with no clear D. Germline-derived CDR1 and CDR2 are SNHLY and FYNNEI. This CDR3 contains 12 residues. V shed 6 bases and J shed 5 bases, with 8 bases lying between them.

This sequence joins TRBV7-9 and TRBJ2-2; 8 bases are shared with TRBD1. CDR1 is SEHNR, CDR2 FQNEAQ, per germline (reference sequence). Germline trimming cut 8 bases from V and 7 bases from J; bases unmatched to any gene: 9. The CDR3 runs 14 residues. CDR3 in DNA: TGTGCCAGCCTCCCAGGGGGCCGTGACGGGGAGCTGTTTTTT. Protein: CASLPGGRDGELFF. Using reference TRBV7-9 and TRBJ2-2 for the parts outside the CDR3, the full variable domain is DTGVSQNPRHKITKRGQNVTFRCDPISEHNRLYWYRQTLGQGPEFLTYFQNEAQLEKSRLLSDRFSAERPKGSFSTLEIQRTEQGDSAMYLCASLPGGRDGELFFGEGSRLTVL.

The gene calls are TRBV9 and TRBJ2-1, with 10 bases matching TRBD2. CDR3 length: 16 amino acids. V lost 3 bases to trimming and J lost 7 bases; unmatched junction nucleotides: 10. Germline V gene lookup returns CDR1 SGDLS and CDR2 YYNGEE. CDR3 nucleotides: TGTGCCAGCAGCGGTGGGGCTCTAGCGGGGGAGAATGAGCAGTTCTTC. Its protein is CASSGGALAGENEQFF.

The J gene is TRBJ2-3, the V gene TRBV30; 7 nucleotides line up with TRBD1. Germline V CDR1 and CDR2: GTSNPN, SVGIG (reference sequence). V gave up 5 bases and J gave up 0 bases; unmatched junction bases: 2. This CDR3 comprises 13 residues. The CDR3 coding sequence is TGTGCCTGGCAACAGGGGAGCACAGATACGCAGTATTTT. Residues: CAWQQGSTDTQYF.

The CDR3 DNA follows: TGTGCCAGCGGCCGGGCGGGGCGTCCCTACGAGCAGTACTTC. Residues: CASGRAGRPYEQYF. The chain carries TRBV7-9 and TRBJ2-7, with D possibly matching TRBD2 (6 bases). The V end lost 8 bases, the J end lost 2 bases, and 16 bases lay between the germline ends. The CDR3 contains 14 residues. CDR1 is SEHNR and CDR2 is FQNEAQ in the germline V gene (reference sequence).

The V call is TRBV2, the J call TRBJ2-7; perhaps D is TRBD1 or TRBD2 (5 bases each). This CDR3 contains 12 residues. Trimming took 5 bases from V and 3 from J, leaving 8 bases between them. Germline V lookup: CDR1 SNHLY, CDR2 FYNNEI. The CDR3 spells CASSWDRYEQYF. For the CDR3, the DNA is TGTGCCAGCAGTTGGGACCGCTACGAGCAGTACTTC.

CDR3 region: CASSRGLGEYF. The CDR3 DNA sequence: TGTGCCAGCAGTAGGGGTTTAGGAGAGTATTTT. This sequence joins TRBV28 and TRBJ2-3; D possibly corresponds to TRBD1 (5 bases). This CDR3 is built from 11 residues. The ends were cut back, 5 bases at V and 13 bases at J, with 13 bases in the middle. CDR1 is MDHEN, CDR2 SYDVKM, per germline.

J is TRBJ1-1 and V is TRBV27; D is unclear. The CDR3 runs 13 residues. The germline V gene has CDR1 MNHEY and CDR2 SMNVEV (reference sequence). V was cut by 3 bases and J by 4 bases, with 9 bases left in between. Written as DNA, the CDR3 is TGTGCCAGCAGTTTTGGTGTGGGCACTGAAGCTTTCTTT. This translates into CASSFGVGTEAFF.